A selection of T cell receptor beta chains follows, all from one sample in a study of blood T cell repertoires in COVID-19. The method was immunoSEQ multiplex PCR; TCRdb's version includes in-frame clones alone and lacks a portion of them. The sample lists roughly 280,000 clones, roughly 90% occurring once. Source material: peripheral blood. These receptors were taken from a woman aged 25 to 39 with COVID-19, enrolled during active disease. Both conserved end residues are part of each CDR3. The D gene is left open where the match is weak. The size entry is marked missing in some rows and otherwise reads once, few, many or a size class.

length,size,J,D,V,DNA,CDR3
15,NA,TRBJ2-1,TRBD2,TRBV5-1,TGCGCCAGCAGCTCGGGAGGCCCCGCTCAATATGAGCAGTTCTTC,CASSSGGPAQYEQFF
12,NA,TRBJ1-1,NA,TRBV6-5,TGTGCCAGCAGTTACTACGGACAGGAAGCTTTCTTT,CASSYYGQEAFF
12,NA,TRBJ1-1,NA,TRBV7-8,TGTGCCAGCAGCCCCGGTGACAGTGAAGCTTTCTTT,CASSPGDSEAFF
13,NA,TRBJ2-6,NA,TRBV27,TGTGCCAGCAAGGGGGTAGGGGCCAACGTCCTGACTTTC,CASKGVGANVLTF
14,NA,TRBJ2-1,NA,TRBV7-8,TGTGCCAGCAGCTCCCCGGCGAGGCGCAATGAGCAGTTCTTC,CASSSPARRNEQFF
18,NA,TRBJ2-7,TRBD2,TRBV11-2,TGTGCCAGCAGCCCCCCCAATAGCGGGAGTGTTTCACCCTACGAGCAGTACTTC,CASSPPNSGSVSPYEQYF
20,NA,TRBJ2-1,TRBD2,TRBV14,TGTGCCAGGGGACTAGCGGGAGTTACCTACAGCCCCGGCTCCTACAATGAGCAGTTCTTC,CARGLAGVTYSPGSYNEQFF
14,NA,TRBJ1-1,NA,TRBV19,TGTGCCAGTAGCATAAGGCAGGGGAACACTGAAGCTTTCTTT,CASSIRQGNTEAFF
20,once,TRBJ2-2,TRBD2,TRBV30,TGTGCCTGGAGTGTACCTACTAGCGGGAGGGCCGGTTCGGGCACCGGGGAGCTGTTTTTT,CAWSVPTSGRAGSGTGELFF
13,NA,TRBJ1-6,NA,TRBV28,TGTGCCAGCAGTTTATTCGGACAGCTTGCCCCCCACTTT,CASSLFGQLAPHF
19,NA,TRBJ1-5,NA,TRBV19,TGTGCCAGTAGTATGGTGGTAGCCTCTGGGGCGAATAGCAATCAGCCCCAGCATTTT,CASSMVVASGANSNQPQHF
15,NA,TRBJ1-2,NA,TRBV28,TGTGCCAGCAGTCCCGGCGACAGGATTAACTATGGCTACACCTTC,CASSPGDRINYGYTF
15,NA,TRBJ2-5,NA,TRBV4-3,TGCGCCAGCAGCCTCCTGGGCGGGTCCGAGGAGACCCAGTACTTC,CASSLLGGSEETQYF
15,NA,TRBJ2-7,TRBD2,TRBV3-1/TRBV3-2,TGTGCCAGCAGCCAAAAGGGACTAGGTCAATACGAGCAGTACTTC,CASSQKGLGQYEQYF
13,NA,TRBJ1-2,TRBD1,TRBV24-1,TGTGCCACCAGTGAAGGACAGGGGGCTGGCTACACCTTC,CATSEGQGAGYTF
15,NA,TRBJ1-3,NA,TRBV5-1,TGCGCCAGCAGCTTGGACCGGGAACCTGGAAACACCATATATTTT,CASSLDREPGNTIYF
16,once,TRBJ2-3,TRBD2,TRBV7-3,TGTGCCAGCAGCTTACCGGGACTAGCGGGAGGGCCGATGCAGTATTTT,CASSLPGLAGGPMQYF
14,NA,TRBJ2-1,TRBD1,TRBV2,TGTGCCAGCAGAGGTCTGACAGGGGGAATTGAGCAGTTCTTC,CASRGLTGGIEQFF
14,NA,TRBJ1-1,NA,TRBV19,TGTGCCAGTAGTGGAACAGGTGCTCGCACTGAAGCTTTCTTT,CASSGTGARTEAFF
13,NA,TRBJ2-1,NA,TRBV7-2,TGTGCCAGCAGCTTTTTCAGGGGCAATGAGCAGTTCTTC,CASSFFRGNEQFF
14,NA,TRBJ1-5,TRBD1,TRBV5-1,TGCGCCAGCAGCTCGGGACAGGGGGGTCAGCCCCAGCATTTT,CASSSGQGGQPQHF
19,once,TRBJ2-1,TRBD1,TRBV7-2,TGTGCCAGCAGCCCTCCCTTCTCTATGGGACAGAGCTCCTACAATGAGCAGTTCTTC,CASSPPFSMGQSSYNEQFF
15,NA,TRBJ2-1,NA,TRBV7-3,TGTGCCAGCAGCTTATTGCGGCAGGGAATCAATGAGCAGTTCTTC,CASSLLRQGINEQFF
12,NA,TRBJ2-7,NA,TRBV7-8,TGTGCCAGCAGCTTAGGCAGGTACGAGCAGTACTTC,CASSLGRYEQYF
13,few,TRBJ1-2,NA,TRBV2,TGTGCCAGCAGGGGAGATAGGGGGAATGGCTACACCTTC,CASRGDRGNGYTF
13,NA,TRBJ1-1,NA,TRBV28,TGTGCCAGCAGTTACGGTCCAAACACTGAAGCTTTCTTT,CASSYGPNTEAFF
15,NA,TRBJ2-5,TRBD1,TRBV19,TGTGCCAGTAGTATTACCCGACAGGGGACGGAGACCCAGTACTTC,CASSITRQGTETQYF
17,NA,TRBJ2-3,NA,TRBV21-1,TGTGCCAGCAGCAATCGCCGTCCCTTCGGGGGCACAGATACGCAGTATTTT,CASSNRRPFGGTDTQYF
12,few,TRBJ1-6,TRBD1,TRBV7-9,TGTGCCAGCAGCACAGGGGTCTCACCCCTCCACTTT,CASSTGVSPLHF
16,NA,TRBJ1-4,TRBD1,TRBV5-1,TGCGCCAGCAGCGGTCAGGGGGCGCAGACTAATGAAAAACTGTTTTTT,CASSGQGAQTNEKLFF
15,NA,TRBJ2-7,TRBD2,TRBV27,TGTGCCAGCAGTGCCCTACTAGCGGGAGTCGCCGAGCAGTACTTC,CASSALLAGVAEQYF